This TCR beta chain was recovered during a study of blood T cells in healthy people across ages. Background on the study: Using template switching, researchers captured about one barcoded beta molecule for each two T cells. General study results and limits: Donor CMV infection status was unknown, possibly confounding age-related changes in expanded clonotypes.

Next came a second PCR, run for 7 to 11 cycles, which used a sample-barcoded 5' primer along with a J-beta primer mix. Using its own MiXCR run on the 5' RACE reads, TCRdb lists one record per CDR3 protein. There are under 2 million distinct CDR3 sequences in the sample; roughly 32% occur only once, and about 11% lies in the top ten. Per sample, extraction of total RNA gave at least 5.5 micrograms in every case. The CDR3 is 17 amino acids. Losses at the gene ends were 3 bases for V and 5 bases for J; bases not matched to a gene: 6. The germline V gene has CDR1 LGHNA and CDR2 YNFKEQ. This clonotype was seen ten or more times. Antigen: not known.

The sequenced sample was blood. The rearrangement joins TRBV4-2 to TRBJ2-5; 16 positions match TRBD2. The receptor's source is a woman aged 25 to 39 in good health. CDR3 sequence reads: CASSQPGTSGGAETQYF. CDR3 in DNA: TGTGCCAGCAGCCAGCCCGGGACTAGCGGGGGGGCGGAGACCCAGTACTTC.